This paragraph reports one T cell receptor beta chain. V lost 5 bases and J lost 2; bases outside the gene matches: 6. This CDR3 has 14 residues. The V gene's germline CDR1 is LNHNV and CDR2 YYDKDF (reference sequence). Enrollees, about 18 to 100 years old, lived in 24 US areas. Assay: immunoSEQ multiplex PCR; the TCRdb copy retains only in-frame clones and omits some. The sample consists of fewer than 200,000 clones, about four fifths of them appearing once. The data were taken from a study of blood T cell repertoires in COVID-19. This TCR was recovered from a man in his sixties who had recovered from COVID-19. The V call is TRBV15, the J call TRBJ2-7; 7 bases fit TRBD1. The sequenced sample consisted of PBMCs or T cells enriched from blood (not recorded which). This chain's CDR3 is CATSGQGDTYEQYF. DNA of the CDR3: TGTGCCACCAGCGGTCAGGGGGATACCTACGAGCAGTACTTC. Full variable domain (rest looked up from reference TRBV15 and TRBJ2-7): DAMVIQNPRYQVTQFGKPVTLSCSQTLNHNVMYWYQQKSSQAPKLLFHYYDKDFNNEADTPDNFQSRRPNTSFCFLDIRSPGLGDTAMYLCATSGQGDTYEQYFGPGTRLTVT.